The next 14 T cell receptor beta chains were all read from a single sample in a study of blood T cell repertoires in COVID-19. The data were produced by immunoSEQ multiplex PCR, yet TCRdb's version contains in-frame clones alone and is incomplete. The sample contains more than 300,000 clones, approximately 90% of which appear only once. Sequencing was carried out using PBMCs or T cells enriched from blood (not recorded which). The receptors stem from a young woman who had recovered from COVID-19.

The chain recombines TRBV7-9 with TRBJ2-7; D uncertain. The CDR3 runs to 11 residues. Germline CDR1 SEHNR, CDR2 FQNEAQ (reference sequence). The V end lost 2 bases, the J end lost 6 bases, and 5 bases lay between the germline ends. This chain's CDR3 is CASSLLAEQYF. The DNA for the CDR3 is TGTGCCAGCAGCTTACTGGCCGAGCAGTACTTC.

V usage is TRBV6-2 or TRBV6-3 and J usage is TRBJ1-5; TRBD1 matches at 8 bases. The J segment lost 6 bases and the V segment lost 6 bases, leaving 16 bases of the junction unmatched. This CDR3 contains 17 residues. Looked up from germline, CDR1 is MNHEY and CDR2 is SVGEGT. The CDR3 coding sequence is TGTGCCAGCAGCCTTTCACCGACAGGGGCATACTCTCAGCCCCAGCATTTT. It translates to CASSLSPTGAYSQPQHF.

The chain couples TRBV30 to TRBJ2-1, with 11 nucleotides matching TRBD2. The CDR3 extends over 16 amino acids. Per the germline V gene, CDR1 is GTSNPN and CDR2 is SVGIG (reference sequence). J lost 7 bases, V lost 4 bases, and 12 bases had no gene match. CDR3 bases: TGTGCCTGGACCTACCGCATAGCGGGGGGGATTAATGAGCAGTTCTTC. Residues: CAWTYRIAGGINEQFF.

The chain has TRBV6-4 and TRBJ1-5; D call uncertain. V lost 3 bases, J lost 6 bases, and 18 bases lay in between. CDR1 and CDR2 (germline): MRHNA, SNTAGT. The CDR3 extends over 16 amino acids. The CDR3 loop is CASSDLPGGFGQPQHF. For the CDR3, the DNA is TGTGCCAGCAGTGATCTGCCTGGAGGGTTCGGTCAGCCCCAGCATTTT.

CDR3 amino acids: CASSQDPREQYF. DNA of the CDR3: TGCGCCAGCAGCCAAGATCCCCGGGAGCAGTACTTC. The rearrangement uses TRBV4-1 and TRBJ2-7; D not resolved. Looked up from germline, CDR1 is MGHRA and CDR2 is YSYEKL. The CDR3 is 12 residues long. V lost 0 bases, J lost 7 bases, and 7 bases lay in between.

V and J are TRBV7-9 and TRBJ1-1, with 7 bases identical to TRBD1. Germline V CDR1 and CDR2: SEHNR, FQNEAQ (reference sequence). Losses at the gene ends were 0 bases for V and 5 bases for J; bases not matched to a gene: 6. The CDR3 is 15 amino acids. CDR3 coding DNA: TGTGCCAGCAGCTTAGCGACAGGGATGAGAACTGAAGCTTTCTTT. This sequence encodes CASSLATGMRTEAFF.

Here the CDR3 DNA reads TGTGCCAGCAGTTACTCGCCGCAGCGGGGGGGAGAGCAGTACTTC. Its protein product is CASSYSPQRGGEQYF. The chain employs TRBV6-6 and TRBJ2-7, with TRBD2 matching 10 bases. V lost 0 bases to trimming and J lost 7 bases; unmatched junction nucleotides: 6. The germline CDR1 and CDR2 sequences are MNHNY and SVGAGI (reference sequence). The CDR3 is 15 residues long.

This chain links TRBV10-1 with TRBJ2-5; possible D gene TRBD1, 5 bases. There are 14 residues in the CDR3. The V end lost 8 bases, the J end lost 1 base, and 14 bases lay between the germline ends. Germline V CDR1 and CDR2: WNHNN, SYGVQD (reference sequence). The CDR3 sequence: CASPTGQVQETQYF. Here the CDR3 DNA reads TGCGCCAGCCCGACCGGACAAGTCCAAGAGACCCAGTACTTC.

The chain has TRBV14 and TRBJ1-1, with D maybe TRBD1 (5 bases). CDR3 length equals 13 residues. Germline CDR1 is SGHDN and CDR2 is FVKESK. Trimming stripped 7 bases from V and 6 bases from J, with 15 bases between. CDR3 coding DNA: TGTGCCAGCACCAGACTCGGGACTTCTGAAGCTTTCTTT. Residues: CASTRLGTSEAFF.

The chain has TRBV28 and TRBJ2-3; 8 bases agree with TRBD1. This CDR3 contains 17 residues. J was trimmed by 2 bases and V by 5 bases; bases with no gene match: 12. Looked up from germline, CDR1 is MDHEN and CDR2 is SYDVKM. CDR3 bases: TGTGCCAGCAGTGGGGCCGGACAGGGTACTTTCACAGATACGCAGTATTTT. Translating gives CASSGAGQGTFTDTQYF.

The rearrangement joins TRBV28 to TRBJ1-1; 7 nucleotides agree with TRBD1. The CDR3 runs to 14 residues. Losses at the gene ends were 4 bases for V and 5 bases for J; bases not matched to a gene: 7. The germline CDR1 and CDR2 sequences are MDHEN and SYDVKM. In nucleotides, the CDR3 is TGTGCCAGCAGTTCCGGACAGGCCTCAACTGAAGCTTTCTTT. Translated: CASSSGQASTEAFF.

The gene calls are TRBV10-2 and TRBJ1-1, with no clear D. The CDR3 length is 13 residues. Germline V gene data show CDR1 as WSHSY and CDR2 as SAAADI. V dropped 7 bases and J dropped 1 base, with 10 bases sitting between them. The CDR3 nucleotides read TGCGCCAGCAACGGGGTCCCGAACACTGAAGCTTTCTTT. Protein product: CASNGVPNTEAFF.

The gene calls are TRBV27 and TRBJ2-3, with D possibly matching TRBD1 (6 bases). The V and J ends lost 7 bases and 6 bases respectively, with 11 bases between them. CDR1 MNHEY and CDR2 SMNVEV come from the germline V gene (reference sequence). The CDR3 has 12 amino acids. The CDR3 sequence: CASNDRRDTQYF. The CDR3 DNA follows: TGTGCCAGCAACGACAGGCGGGATACGCAGTATTTT.

The chain couples TRBV12-5 to TRBJ1-3; 10 nucleotides line up with TRBD1. The CDR3 is 16 amino acids. The germline V gene has CDR1 LGHNT and CDR2 FRNRAP. The V and J ends lost 6 bases and 0 bases, in that order; junction bases with no gene match: 5. The CDR3 nucleotides are TGTGCTAGTGGAACCGGGACAGGGGACTCTGGAAACACCATATATTTT. Residues: CASGTGTGDSGNTIYF.